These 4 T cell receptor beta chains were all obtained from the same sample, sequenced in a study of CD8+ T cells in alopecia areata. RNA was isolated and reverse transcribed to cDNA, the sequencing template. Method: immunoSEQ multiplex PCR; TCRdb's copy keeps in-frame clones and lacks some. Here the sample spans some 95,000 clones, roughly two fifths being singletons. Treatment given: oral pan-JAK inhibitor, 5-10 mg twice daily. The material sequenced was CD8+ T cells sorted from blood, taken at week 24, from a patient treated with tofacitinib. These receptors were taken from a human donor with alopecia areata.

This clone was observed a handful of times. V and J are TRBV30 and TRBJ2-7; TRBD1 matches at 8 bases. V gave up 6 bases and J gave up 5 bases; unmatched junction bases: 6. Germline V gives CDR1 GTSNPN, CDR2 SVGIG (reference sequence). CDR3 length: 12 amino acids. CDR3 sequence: CACSDRDHEQYF. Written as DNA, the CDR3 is TGTGCCTGCTCGGACAGGGACCACGAGCAGTACTTC.

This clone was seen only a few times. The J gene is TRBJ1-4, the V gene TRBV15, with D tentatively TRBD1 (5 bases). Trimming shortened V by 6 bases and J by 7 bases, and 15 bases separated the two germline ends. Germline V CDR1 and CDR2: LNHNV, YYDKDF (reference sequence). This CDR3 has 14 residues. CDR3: CATSNRSSLEKLFF. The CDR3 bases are TGTGCCACCAGTAACAGGAGCAGCCTTGAAAAACTGTTTTTT.

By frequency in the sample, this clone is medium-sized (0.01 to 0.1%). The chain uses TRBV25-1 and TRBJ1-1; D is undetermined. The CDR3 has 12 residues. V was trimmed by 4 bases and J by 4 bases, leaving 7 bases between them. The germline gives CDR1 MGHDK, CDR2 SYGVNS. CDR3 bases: TGTGCCAGCAGTGCGATCGGCACTGAAGCTTTCTTT. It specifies CASSAIGTEAFF.

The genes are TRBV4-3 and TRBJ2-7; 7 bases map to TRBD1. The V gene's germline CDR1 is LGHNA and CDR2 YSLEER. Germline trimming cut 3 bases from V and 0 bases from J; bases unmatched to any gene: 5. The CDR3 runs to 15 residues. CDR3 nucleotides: TGCGCCAGCAGCCAGCAGACAGGGATCTCCTACGAGCAGTACTTC. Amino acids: CASSQQTGISYEQYF.